Shown below are 10 T cell receptor beta chains from a single sample sequenced in a study of PD-1 blockade in mismatch repair-deficient tumors. Profiled with immunoSEQ multiplex PCR; TCRdb holds only in-frame clones, not every one. Among under 150,000 clones listed, about nine tenths were seen once. The starting material was peripheral blood, obtained approximately 69 weeks after starting pembrolizumab. These receptors all stem from an adult with mismatch repair-deficient cancer.

The chain uses TRBV7-6 and TRBJ2-3; 9 bases are a match to TRBD2. This CDR3 comprises 14 residues. Trimming took 6 bases from V and 3 from J; bases not matched to a gene: 4. Germline-derived CDR1 and CDR2 are SGHVS and FNYEAQ. CDR3 protein: CASSLLAGTDTQYF. CDR3 sequence (DNA): TGTGCCAGCAGTTTGCTAGCGGGAACAGATACGCAGTATTTT.

The rearrangement links TRBV27 to TRBJ2-1; 13 bases map to TRBD2. The germline gives CDR1 MNHEY, CDR2 SMNVEV (reference sequence). This CDR3 has 15 amino acids. The ends lost 3 bases at V and 7 bases at J; junction bases unmatched: 3. The CDR3 loop reads CASSFGLAGENEQFF. The CDR3 DNA reads TGTGCCAGCAGTTTCGGACTAGCGGGAGAGAATGAGCAGTTCTTC.

This clone was counted a single time. The chain couples TRBV7-2 to TRBJ2-7, with 10 bases aligning to TRBD1. The CDR3 length is 17 residues. Germline CDR1 and CDR2: SGHTA and FQGNSA. Trimming at V came to 0 bases and at J to 2 bases, leaving 7 bases not matched to a gene. CDR3 in amino acids: CASSLAVAGQGTYEQYF. The DNA for the CDR3 is TGTGCCAGCAGCTTAGCGGTTGCGGGACAGGGGACCTACGAGCAGTACTTC.

This rearrangement joins TRBV13 to TRBJ1-1; D gene ambiguous. Trimming stripped 6 bases from V and 1 base from J, with 9 bases between. Per germline, CDR1 PRHDT and CDR2 FYEKMQ (reference sequence). CDR3 size: 13 residues. CDR3: CASSLDENTEAFF. The CDR3 DNA sequence: TGTGCCAGCAGTCTTGACGAGAACACTGAAGCTTTCTTT. Full variable domain (outside the CDR3, taken from reference TRBV13 and TRBJ1-1): AAGVIQSPRHLIKEKRETATLKCYPIPRHDTVYWYQQGPGQDPQFLISFYEKMQSDKGSIPDRFSAQQFSDYHSELNMSSLELGDSALYFCASSLDENTEAFFGQGTRLTVV.

The genes are TRBV7-9 and TRBJ1-4; no clear D gene. Germline lookup yields CDR1 SEHNR and CDR2 FQNEAQ (reference sequence). V was cut by 8 bases and J by 5 bases, with 12 bases left in between. CDR3 length: 13 amino acids. The CDR3 coding sequence is TGTGCCAGCTGCGCTGACGAGAATGAAAAACTGTTTTTT. It is translated as CASCADENEKLFF.

The V gene is TRBV11-2, the J gene TRBJ2-5; possible D gene TRBD2, 6 bases. Germline lookup yields CDR1 SGHAT and CDR2 FQNNGV. The CDR3 loop spans 17 amino acids. With 2 bases removed from V and 5 bases from J, the gap between germline ends came to 21 bases. The chain's CDR3 is CASSLLEGLTSMETQYF. DNA of the CDR3: TGTGCCAGCAGCTTATTGGAGGGGCTCACTAGCATGGAGACCCAGTACTTC.

The table lists this clone with a count of one. The CDR3 DNA reads as TGTGCCAGCACTGAGGGTACAGAGCAGTTCTTC. Its protein product is CASTEGTEQFF. The chain has TRBV6-6 and TRBJ2-1, with D tentatively TRBD2 (5 bases). The CDR3 covers 11 residues. CDR1 is MNHNY and CDR2 is SVGAGI in the germline V gene (reference sequence). V lost 7 bases, J lost 10 bases, and 11 bases lay in between.

V and J are TRBV6-5 and TRBJ2-7; perhaps D is TRBD1 or TRBD2 (6 bases each). Per the germline V gene, CDR1 is MNHEY and CDR2 is SVGAGI. The ends were cut back, 0 bases at V and 2 bases at J, with 14 bases in the middle. The CDR3 has 16 amino acids. CDR3 coding DNA: TGTGCCAGCAGTTACTCTGCGGGGAACAGGGCCTACGAGCAGTACTTC. Amino acids: CASSYSAGNRAYEQYF.

The rearrangement uses TRBV27 and TRBJ2-3, with TRBD2 identical over 8 bases. From germline, CDR1 is MNHEY and CDR2 SMNVEV (reference sequence). The V and J ends lost 0 bases and 2 bases, in that order; junction bases with no gene match: 7. The CDR3 length is 17 residues. CDR3 nucleotides: TGTGCCAGCAGTTTATCGGGACTAGAACTATACACAGATACGCAGTATTTT. Its translation is CASSLSGLELYTDTQYF.

This chain uses TRBV6-1 with TRBJ1-1, with D perhaps TRBD1 (5 bases). V dropped 8 bases and J dropped 1 base, with 11 bases sitting between them. This CDR3 contains 13 residues. CDR1 and CDR2 (germline): MNHNS, SASEGT. CDR3 amino acids: CASGTESNTEAFF. The CDR3 nucleotides read TGTGCCAGCGGGACCGAATCGAACACTGAAGCTTTCTTT.